This passage covers 13 T cell receptor beta chains from one sample sequenced in a study of CD8+ T cells in alopecia areata. This sample's treatment: oral pan-JAK inhibitor, 5-10 mg twice daily. RNA was isolated and reverse transcribed to cDNA, the sequencing template. Clones were sequenced by immunoSEQ multiplex PCR, and TCRdb holds only the in-frame ones, with some missing. The sample carries 150,000 to 200,000 clones, 60% recorded once. The sequenced sample was CD4+ T cells sorted from blood, obtained at week 4, from a patient treated with tofacitinib. The source is a human donor with alopecia areata.

The rearrangement links TRBV30 to TRBJ1-3, with TRBD1 as a possible D gene (5 bases). The CDR3 is made up of 13 amino acids. Germline V gene data show CDR1 as GTSNPN and CDR2 as SVGIG (reference sequence). The V and J ends lost 7 bases and 5 bases respectively, with 15 bases between them. CDR3 loop: CASSSGGRNTIYF. CDR3 coding DNA: TGTGCCTCGTCCTCTGGGGGAAGAAACACCATATATTTT.

V gene TRBV4-3 combines with J gene TRBJ1-2, with D maybe TRBD1 (6 bases). The CDR3 covers 17 residues. Germline V CDR1 and CDR2: LGHNA, YSLEER. V shed 0 bases and J shed 5 bases, with 19 bases lying between them. CDR3 protein: CASSQDGGGGEYYGYTF. CDR3 nucleotides: TGCGCCAGCAGCCAAGATGGCGGGGGGGGCGAGTATTATGGCTACACCTTC.

J is TRBJ1-5 and V is TRBV2; 7 nucleotides line up with TRBD1. The germline CDR1 and CDR2 sequences are SNHLY and FYNNEI. CDR3 length equals 14 residues. The V segment lost 5 bases and the J segment 6 bases; nucleotides outside the gene matches: 7. CDR3 sequence (DNA): TGTGCCAGCAGTATGACAGGGCCTGGTCAGCCCCAGCATTTT. Its protein product is CASSMTGPGQPQHF.

The chain recombines TRBV11-2 with TRBJ1-2; D gene uncertain. This CDR3 contains 12 residues. Germline CDR1 reads SGHAT; CDR2 reads FQNNGV. V lost 0 bases and J 7 bases, leaving 6 bases between the germline ends. The DNA of the CDR3 is TGTGCCAGCAGCTTAGACTGGGGTGGCTACACCTTC. It is translated as CASSLDWGGYTF.

The CDR3 reads CASSPLFF. DNA of the CDR3: TGTGCCAGCAGTCCGCTGTTTTTT. The chain is built from TRBV7-6 and TRBJ1-4, with D unresolved. The germline V gene encodes CDR1 SGHVS and CDR2 FNYEAQ. There are 8 residues in the CDR3. The V end lost 6 bases, the J end lost 14 bases, and 4 bases lay between the germline ends.

This chain uses TRBV5-1 with TRBJ1-1; 8 bases agree with TRBD1. The CDR3 has 15 residues. Germline V CDR1 and CDR2: SGHRS, YFSETQ. V gave up 0 bases and J gave up 1 base; unmatched junction bases: 2. CDR3: CASSLAGQGNTEAFF. In DNA form, the CDR3 reads TGCGCCAGCAGCTTGGCCGGACAGGGGAACACTGAAGCTTTCTTT.

This clone was observed a few times. V usage is TRBV30 and J usage is TRBJ1-2; the match to TRBD1 covers 8 bases. Germline V gene lookup returns CDR1 GTSNPN and CDR2 SVGIG (reference sequence). The CDR3 has 14 amino acids. After removal of 3 bases from V and 4 bases from J, the junction contained 7 bases not matched to a gene. The CDR3 nucleotides are TGTGCCTGGAGCCCTAACACAGGGGGCTATGGCTACACCTTC. It is translated as CAWSPNTGGYGYTF.

The chain recombines TRBV2 with TRBJ2-3, with a tentative D call TRBD1 (5 bases). V shed 4 bases and J shed 1 base, with 9 bases lying between them. CDR3 length: 14 amino acids. In germline, CDR1 is SNHLY, CDR2 FYNNEI. DNA for the CDR3: TGTGCCAGCAGTGCCCAGGGCGGCACAGATACGCAGTATTTT. This translates into CASSAQGGTDTQYF.

The chain uses TRBV7-9 and TRBJ2-3; TRBD2 might be the D (5 bases). V was clipped by 1 base and J by 4 bases, with 6 bases between them. From germline, CDR1 is SEHNR and CDR2 FQNEAQ (reference sequence). The CDR3 runs to 13 residues. CDR3 in DNA: TGTGCCAGCAGCTTAGACGGGGCAGATACGCAGTATTTT. It translates to CASSLDGADTQYF.

This sequence joins TRBV5-1 and TRBJ2-5; D gene unclear. The CDR3 runs 11 residues. V dropped 1 base and J dropped 4 bases, with 2 bases sitting between them. The germline gives CDR1 SGHRS, CDR2 YFSETQ. CDR3 sequence reads: CASSLTETQYF. CDR3 sequence (DNA): TGCGCCAGCAGCTTGACAGAGACCCAGTACTTC.

The chain combines TRBV7-9 with TRBJ1-1; no definite D call. The germline V gene encodes CDR1 SEHNR and CDR2 FQNEAQ (reference sequence). This CDR3 region has 12 residues. Trimming stripped 10 bases from V and 3 bases from J, with 12 bases between. CDR3 sequence reads: CATSPADTEAFF. Here the CDR3 DNA reads TGTGCCACCTCCCCAGCGGACACTGAAGCTTTCTTT.

This clone was observed a few times. This chain uses TRBV19 with TRBJ2-2, with D perhaps TRBD2 (6 bases). The ends were cut back, 4 bases at V and 5 bases at J, with 14 bases in the middle. Germline assignment: CDR1 LNHDA and CDR2 SQIVND (reference sequence). The CDR3 consists of 15 residues. The CDR3 sequence is CASSSPGRRTGELFF. The CDR3 DNA is TGTGCCAGTAGTAGTCCGGGGAGGAGGACCGGGGAGCTGTTTTTT.

The V and J genes are TRBV7-9 and TRBJ1-2; D unclear. This CDR3 region has 15 residues. Between the trimmed V and J ends, which lost 0 bases and 2 bases, there was a span of 10 bases. Per the germline V gene, CDR1 is SEHNR and CDR2 is FQNEAQ (reference sequence). The CDR3 loop reads CASSLALGTNYGYTF. Written as DNA, the CDR3 is TGTGCCAGCAGCTTAGCTCTGGGAACGAACTATGGCTACACCTTC. The full variable domain, in which reference TRBV7-9 and TRBJ1-2 provide the parts outside the CDR3, is DTGVSQNPRHKITKRGQNVTFRCDPISEHNRLYWYRQTLGQGPEFLTYFQNEAQLEKSRLLSDRFSAERPKGSFSTLEIQRTEQGDSAMYLCASSLALGTNYGYTFGSGTRLTVV.